The T cell receptor beta chain under discussion was sequenced for a study of T cell responses to AZD1222 COVID-19 vaccine. General study points: Only after the peak T cell response were repertoires sampled.

Per germline, CDR1 SGHDT and CDR2 YYEEEE. The V end was cut by 4 bases, the J end by 3 bases, with 22 bases between. There are 18 residues in the CDR3. This clone was observed once. Its antigen remains unknown. Method: immunoSEQ multiplex PCR; TCRdb's copy keeps in-frame clones and lacks some. Of about 140,000 clones listed, roughly 92% are singletons. The sequence derives from an adult in good health. The sample was peripheral blood, taken on day 0 of AZD1222 vaccination. The V and J genes are TRBV5-6 and TRBJ2-2, with no clear D. The CDR3 DNA follows: TGTGCCAGCAGCCCCCGACCTATTCCCTATTTCGACACCGGGGAGCTGTTTTTT. Translating gives CASSPRPIPYFDTGELFF. Based on the CDR3 plus reference TRBV5-6 and TRBJ2-2, the full variable domain is DAGVTQSPTHLIKTRGQQVTLRCSPKSGHDTVSWYQQALGQGPQFIFQYYEEEERQRGNFPDRFSGHQFPNYSSELNVNALLLGDSALYLCASSPRPIPYFDTGELFFGEGSRLTVL.